This TCR beta chain comes out of a study of blood T cell repertoires in COVID-19. Background on the study: Some COVID-19 samples were acute and others convalescent; all came from the United States, Italy and Spain.

Under the authors' procedure: For nucleated cells, counts were estimated from reference gene primer amplification. Assay: immunoSEQ multiplex PCR; the TCRdb copy retains only in-frame clones and omits some. The V and J calls and clone size come from that table; D and trimming were worked out from the DNA. Of fewer than 300,000 clones detected, roughly 90% appear once; the ten largest clones hold roughly 1.1%. This CDR3 spans 13 amino acids. Trimming shortened V by 10 bases and J by 2 bases, and 12 bases separated the two germline ends. Which cohort a participant joined came from the clinical history participants gave. Recovered status applied to Cohort 3 donors who had two consecutive negative PCRs. It also applied to those with clearance or with symptom resolution.

This chain connects TRBV12-3 or TRBV12-4 to TRBJ1-3; D unclear. This receptor was obtained from a woman aged 25 to 39 who had recovered from COVID-19. The sample taken for sequencing was PBMCs or T cells enriched from blood (not recorded which). For the CDR3, the DNA is TGTGCCACCTTCCGGGAGGCTGGAAACACCATATATTTT. Protein: CATFREAGNTIYF.